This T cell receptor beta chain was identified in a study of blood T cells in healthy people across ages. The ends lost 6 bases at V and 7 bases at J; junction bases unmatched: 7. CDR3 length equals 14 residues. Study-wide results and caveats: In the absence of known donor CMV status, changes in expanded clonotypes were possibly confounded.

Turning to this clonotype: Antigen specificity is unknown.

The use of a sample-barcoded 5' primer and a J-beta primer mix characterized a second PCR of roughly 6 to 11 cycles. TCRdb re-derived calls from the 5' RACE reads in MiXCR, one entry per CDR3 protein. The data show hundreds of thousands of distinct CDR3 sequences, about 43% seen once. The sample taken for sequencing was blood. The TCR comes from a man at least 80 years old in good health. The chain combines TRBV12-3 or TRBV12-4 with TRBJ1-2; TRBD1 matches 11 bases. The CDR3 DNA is TGTGCCAGCAGACAAGGGACAGGGGGGGTTGGCTACACCTTC. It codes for CASRQGTGGVGYTF.